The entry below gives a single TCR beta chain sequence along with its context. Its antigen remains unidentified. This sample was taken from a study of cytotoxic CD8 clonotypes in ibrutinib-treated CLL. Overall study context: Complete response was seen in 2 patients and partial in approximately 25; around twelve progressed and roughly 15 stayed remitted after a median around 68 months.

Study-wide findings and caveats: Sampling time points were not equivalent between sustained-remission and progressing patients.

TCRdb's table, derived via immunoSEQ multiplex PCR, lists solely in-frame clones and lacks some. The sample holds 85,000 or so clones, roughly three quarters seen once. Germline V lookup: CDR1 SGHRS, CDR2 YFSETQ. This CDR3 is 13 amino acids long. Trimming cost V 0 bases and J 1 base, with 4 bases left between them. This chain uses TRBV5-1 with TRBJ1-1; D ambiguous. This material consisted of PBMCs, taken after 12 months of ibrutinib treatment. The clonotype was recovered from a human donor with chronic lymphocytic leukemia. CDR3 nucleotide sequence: TGCGCCAGCAGCTTGGGGAGGAACACTGAAGCTTTCTTT. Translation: CASSLGRNTEAFF.